This T cell receptor (beta chain) is from a study of cytomegalovirus exposure and HLA in healthy donors. PCR used 60 Vbeta primers and 13 Jbeta primers. The assay was immunoSEQ multiplex PCR, and TCRdb's table has in-frame clones only and misses some. The table lists about 140,000 clones, approximately 82% of them singletons. CDR3 length: 14 residues. The germline V gene has CDR1 SEHNR and CDR2 FQNEAQ (reference sequence). Trimming took off 3 bases at V and 6 bases at J, with 13 bases between the two ends. Sequenced input: PBMCs. The clonotype comes from a middle-aged man in good health and CMV-seronegative. This rearrangement joins TRBV7-9 to TRBJ2-3, with D perhaps TRBD2 (5 bases). The CDR3 protein is CASSLSGIGDTQYF. The DNA of the CDR3 is TGTGCCAGCAGCTTGTCCGGGATAGGGGATACGCAGTATTTT.